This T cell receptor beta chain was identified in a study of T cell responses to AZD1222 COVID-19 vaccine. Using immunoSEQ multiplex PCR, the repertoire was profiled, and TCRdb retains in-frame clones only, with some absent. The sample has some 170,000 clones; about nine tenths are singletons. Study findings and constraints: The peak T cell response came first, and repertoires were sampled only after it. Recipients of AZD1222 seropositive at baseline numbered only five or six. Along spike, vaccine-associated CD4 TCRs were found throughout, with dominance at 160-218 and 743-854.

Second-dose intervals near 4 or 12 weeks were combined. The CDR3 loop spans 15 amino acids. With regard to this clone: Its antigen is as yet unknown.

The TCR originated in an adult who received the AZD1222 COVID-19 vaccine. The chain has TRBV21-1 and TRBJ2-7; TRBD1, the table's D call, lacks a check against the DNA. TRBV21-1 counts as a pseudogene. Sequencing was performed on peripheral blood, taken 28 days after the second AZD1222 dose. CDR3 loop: CASTRWDKISYEQYF. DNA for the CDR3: TGTGCCAGCACCCGTTGGGACAAAATTTCCTACGAGCAGTACTTC.